These 30 T cell receptor beta chains originate from one sample sequenced in a study of CD8+ T cells in alopecia areata listed by TCRdb under 2018. The sample's time point label, decoded: less than five weeks on oral tofacitinib. The treatment or condition label on this specimen signifies: oral pan-JAK inhibitor, 5-10 mg twice daily. The library was generated by the immunoSEQ multiplex PCR assay. RNA was extracted from all samples and reverse transcribed into cDNA as template for TCR sequencing. TCRdb retrieved this table from immuneACCESS and kept in-frame rearrangements only. Not all clones are present; in checked studies, unresolved V genes account for under half, and no reason is known for the remainder. Within this sample are over 150,000 clones, with approximately 56% of them counted one time only. 0.65% to 0.7% of the sample rests with the top ten. The sample consisted of CD4+ T cells sorted from blood, taken at week 4, from a patient treated with tofacitinib. The receptors here all came from a human donor with alopecia areata.

The rearrangement links TRBV29-1 to TRBJ2-3; 12 nucleotides agree with TRBD2. CDR3 length: 15 amino acids. Germline CDR1 reads SQVTM; CDR2 reads ANQGSEA. The V and J ends lost 6 bases and 0 bases, in that order; junction bases with no gene match: 4. The CDR3 spells CSVIGTSGSTDTQYF. The CDR3, as DNA: TGCAGCGTGATCGGGACTAGCGGGAGCACAGATACGCAGTATTTT.

This chain uses TRBV30 with TRBJ2-7; D may be TRBD2 (6 bases). The V end lost 0 bases, the J end lost 3 bases, and 18 bases lay between the germline ends. The CDR3 is made up of 16 amino acids. The germline V gene encodes CDR1 GTSNPN and CDR2 SVGIG (reference sequence). This chain's CDR3 is CAWSVLRRGWVYEQYF. CDR3 coding DNA: TGTGCCTGGAGTGTACTTAGGCGGGGTTGGGTCTACGAGCAGTACTTC.

The J gene is TRBJ1-2, the V gene TRBV28, with D hard to call. V shed 8 bases and J shed 3 bases, with 16 bases lying between them. This CDR3 is built from 14 residues. Germline V CDR1 and CDR2: MDHEN, SYDVKM. CDR3 nucleotide sequence: TGTGCCAGCTCAGATCCCCCAGCCGACTATGGCTACACCTTC. Translated: CASSDPPADYGYTF.

This clone was seen only once. The chain links TRBV5-1 to TRBJ2-6, with 8 bases lining up with TRBD1. This CDR3 is built from 18 residues. Per germline, CDR1 SGHRS and CDR2 YFSETQ. Germline trimming cut 4 bases from V and 0 bases from J; bases unmatched to any gene: 9. The CDR3 region is CASSQAGTGSSGANVLTF. CDR3 nucleotide sequence: TGCGCCAGCAGCCAGGCAGGGACAGGCTCCTCTGGGGCCAACGTCCTGACTTTC.

The table lists this clone with a few counts. This chain connects TRBV5-4 to TRBJ2-7, with D possibly matching TRBD1 (6 bases). This CDR3 comprises 19 residues. The ends were cut back, 4 bases at V and 1 base at J, with 27 bases in the middle. Per germline, CDR1 SGHNT and CDR2 YYREEE (reference sequence). This CDR3 reads CASSQTIGQFGVQSYEQYF. The CDR3 nucleotides read TGTGCCAGCAGCCAGACGATCGGACAGTTCGGGGTTCAATCCTACGAGCAGTACTTC.

This clone appeared a few times. The chain recombines TRBV29-1 with TRBJ1-1; D is uncertain. The CDR3 is made up of 12 amino acids. With 5 bases removed from V and 6 bases from J, the gap between germline ends came to 13 bases. From germline, CDR1 is SQVTM and CDR2 ANQGSEA. CDR3 DNA: TGCAGCGTTTACGAAGGTTGGGCTGAAGCTTTCTTT. Protein: CSVYEGWAEAFF.

The chain is built from TRBV9 and TRBJ1-2; 7 nucleotides agree with TRBD1. Germline V gene data show CDR1 as SGDLS and CDR2 as YYNGEE. V dropped 4 bases and J dropped 0; count of bases not matched to a gene: 6. This CDR3 comprises 15 residues. The CDR3 DNA sequence: TGTGCCAGCAGCAGAGTCCAGGGGGCTAACTATGGCTACACCTTC. It translates to CASSRVQGANYGYTF.

V and J are TRBV6-5 and TRBJ1-2; D uncertain. V was pared by 8 bases and J by 5 bases, with 15 bases between. The germline gives CDR1 MNHEY, CDR2 SVGAGI. The length of the CDR3 is 13 residues. CDR3 nucleotide sequence: TGTGCCAGCCTAAAGCAGGCGGGGTATGGCTACACCTTC. This sequence encodes CASLKQAGYGYTF.

The chain uses TRBV30 and TRBJ1-2, with D possibly matching TRBD1 (6 bases). V shed 5 bases and J shed 4 bases, with 14 bases lying between them. This CDR3 comprises 13 residues. Germline V lookup: CDR1 GTSNPN, CDR2 SVGIG (reference sequence). CDR3: CAWRKGQLYGYTF. The CDR3 DNA follows: TGTGCCTGGCGAAAAGGACAGCTCTATGGCTACACCTTC. The full variable domain, rest sourced from reference TRBV30 and TRBJ1-2, is SQTIHQWPATLVQPVGSPLSLECTVEGTSNPNLYWYRQAAGRGLQLLFYSVGIGQISSEVPQNLSASRPQDRQFILSSKKLLLSDSGFYLCAWRKGQLYGYTFGSGTRLTVV.

V is TRBV29-1 and J is TRBJ2-7; D not resolved. The V gene lost 3 bases and the J gene lost 6 bases, with 6 bases spanning the gap. CDR1 SQVTM and CDR2 ANQGSEA come from the germline V gene. CDR3 size: 10 residues. The CDR3 nucleotides are TGCAGCGTTGAGTTAGGCGAGCAGTACTTC. Translation: CSVELGEQYF.

The count of this clone is one. The chain recombines TRBV29-1 with TRBJ1-1, with D perhaps matching TRBD1 (5 bases). This CDR3 has 14 amino acids. Germline-derived CDR1 and CDR2 are SQVTM and ANQGSEA. The V gene lost 5 bases and the J gene lost 4 bases, with 17 bases spanning the gap. The CDR3 bases are TGCAGCGTTACCCCTCAGGGAAGGAGCACTGAAGCTTTCTTT. Protein sequence: CSVTPQGRSTEAFF. Full variable domain (missing parts from reference TRBV29-1 and TRBJ1-1): SAVISQKPSRDICQRGTSLTIQCQVDSQVTMMFWYRQQPGQSLTLIATANQGSEATYESGFVIDKFPISRPNLTFSTLTVSNMSPEDSSIYLCSVTPQGRSTEAFFGQGTRLTVV.

The CDR3 loop reads CASSPQGQLNTEAFF. The CDR3 DNA sequence: TGTGCCAGCAGTCCCCAGGGACAGCTGAACACTGAAGCTTTCTTT. The rearrangement links TRBV2 to TRBJ1-1; the match to TRBD1 covers 7 bases. The junction had 6 bases not matched to a gene; V was cut back by 5 bases and J by 0 bases. The CDR3 spans 15 residues. Germline V lookup: CDR1 SNHLY, CDR2 FYNNEI.

V gene TRBV30 combines with J gene TRBJ1-1; 10 nucleotides agree with TRBD1. The V gene's germline CDR1 is GTSNPN and CDR2 SVGIG (reference sequence). CDR3 length: 14 residues. V dropped 0 bases and J dropped 9; count of bases not matched to a gene: 7. The CDR3 loop reads CAWSVRPGQGQAFF. The CDR3 DNA reads TGTGCCTGGAGTGTTCGGCCGGGACAGGGGCAAGCTTTCTTT.

V usage is TRBV4-2 and J usage is TRBJ2-7, with 10 bases matching TRBD1. V was clipped by 3 bases and J by 0 bases; unmatched bases: 8. The CDR3 is 17 amino acids. CDR1 and CDR2 (germline): LGHNA, YNFKEQ. CDR3 residues: CASSQPTGQGTSYEQYF. For the CDR3, the DNA is TGTGCCAGCAGCCAGCCGACGGGACAGGGGACCTCCTACGAGCAGTACTTC.

The CDR3 reads CASSARRGRVETQYF. For the CDR3, the DNA is TGTGCCAGCAGCGCACGAAGGGGGCGGGTGGAGACCCAGTACTTC. This sequence joins TRBV27 and TRBJ2-5, with 7 bases aligning to TRBD1. CDR1 is MNHEY and CDR2 is SMNVEV in the germline V gene (reference sequence). V dropped 6 bases and J dropped 5; count of bases not matched to a gene: 12. CDR3 length equals 15 residues.

CDR3 sequence: CASSSGGWGNQPQHF. The CDR3 nucleotides read TGTGCCAGCAGTAGCGGGGGCTGGGGCAATCAGCCCCAGCATTTT. The chain carries TRBV27 and TRBJ1-5, with D possibly matching TRBD1 (6 bases). Germline V gene lookup returns CDR1 MNHEY and CDR2 SMNVEV (reference sequence). This CDR3 region has 15 residues. V shed 5 bases and J shed 2 bases, with 13 bases lying between them.

The chain has TRBV4-1 and TRBJ2-6, with 7 bases fitting TRBD2. The CDR3 runs 17 residues. Germline V gives CDR1 MGHRA, CDR2 YSYEKL. Trimming removed 1 base from V and 0 bases from J; junction bases left unmatched: 3. The CDR3 DNA is TGCGCCAGCAGCCAAGGACTAGCCCGCTCTGGGGCCAACGTCCTGACTTTC. Residues: CASSQGLARSGANVLTF.

The chain recombines TRBV30 with TRBJ1-1, with D unclear. CDR3 length: 13 amino acids. Germline values: CDR1 GTSNPN, CDR2 SVGIG (reference sequence). Deletions cut 2 bases from V and 4 bases from J, with 11 bases between. CDR3 sequence (DNA): TGTGCCTGGAGTTTAGATGGGAGCACTGAAGCTTTCTTT. It is translated as CAWSLDGSTEAFF.

The chain has TRBV4-3 and TRBJ2-3; no clear D. The CDR3 has 14 amino acids. The germline V gene has CDR1 LGHNA and CDR2 YSLEER. Trimming shortened V by 2 bases and J by 3 bases, and 9 bases separated the two germline ends. The CDR3 here is CASSQRASTDTQYF. The CDR3 region has the DNA TGCGCCAGCAGCCAACGGGCCTCGACAGATACGCAGTATTTT.

The CDR3 nucleotides are TGTGCCAGCACGCTGGGAGCGGTAATGACAGATACGCAGTATTTT. It encodes CASTLGAVMTDTQYF. This sequence joins TRBV11-2 and TRBJ2-3; D may be TRBD2 (5 bases). Germline CDR1 SGHAT, CDR2 FQNNGV. CDR3 size: 15 residues. Trimming removed 7 bases from V and 3 bases from J, with 17 bases in between.

This clone showed up just a few times. This chain connects TRBV7-2 to TRBJ2-7; 9 nucleotides line up with TRBD2. The germline gives CDR1 SGHTA, CDR2 FQGNSA. The CDR3 runs 15 residues. V was pared by 5 bases and J by 0 bases, with 5 bases of the junction left unmatched. The CDR3 reads CASSVHSGGSYEQYF. The DNA for the CDR3 is TGTGCCAGCAGCGTTCATAGCGGGGGCTCCTACGAGCAGTACTTC.

The rearrangement links TRBV29-1 to TRBJ1-1; D unresolved. V gave up 4 bases and J gave up 8 bases, with 8 bases separating them. CDR3 length: 10 amino acids. Germline CDR1 reads SQVTM; CDR2 reads ANQGSEA. CDR3 sequence: CSVGHEEAFF. DNA of the CDR3: TGCAGCGTTGGCCATGAGGAAGCTTTCTTT.

For this clone: The same CDR3 is also encoded by other DNA sequences in this sample. The chain links TRBV29-1 to TRBJ2-6; unclear D gene. Germline-derived CDR1 and CDR2 are SQVTM and ANQGSEA. Trimming pared 1 base from V and 0 bases from J, leaving 10 bases between. CDR3 length: 16 amino acids. As DNA, the CDR3 is TGCAGCGTTGAAGGGGCTGGAAACTCTGGGGCCAACGTCCTGACTTTC. Translating gives CSVEGAGNSGANVLTF.

The chain uses TRBV30 and TRBJ2-3, with a weak D call TRBD2 (6 bases). The germline gives CDR1 GTSNPN, CDR2 SVGIG (reference sequence). CDR3 length: 13 amino acids. V lost 3 bases and J lost 1, with 8 bases in between. The CDR3 region is CAWRASGTDTQYF. CDR3 nucleotide sequence: TGTGCCTGGAGGGCTAGCGGCACAGATACGCAGTATTTT.

The gene calls are TRBV30 and TRBJ2-7, with a possible D match to TRBD1 (5 bases). CDR1 is GTSNPN and CDR2 is SVGIG in the germline V gene (reference sequence). CDR3 size: 13 residues. V was clipped by 0 bases and J by 6 bases, with 12 bases between them. The DNA of the CDR3 is TGTGCCTGGAGTGTACGACAGAACAGCGAGCAGTACTTC. Translated: CAWSVRQNSEQYF.

The chain has TRBV18 and TRBJ2-5; D gene uncertain. CDR1 KGHSH and CDR2 LQKENI come from the germline V gene. Trimming cost V 2 bases and J 5 bases, with 24 bases left between them. The CDR3 sequence is 18 residues long. CDR3 in amino acids: CASSPKNQILPTQETQYF. For the CDR3, the DNA is TGTGCCAGCTCACCAAAGAATCAGATACTACCTACCCAGGAGACCCAGTACTTC.

This clone appeared once. The V and J genes are TRBV2 and TRBJ2-3; 7 bases map to TRBD1. J gave up 2 bases and V 4 bases, and 6 bases lay outside the gene matches. Germline-derived CDR1 and CDR2 are SNHLY and FYNNEI. CDR3 length: 15 amino acids. CDR3 sequence: CASSATGVITDTQYF. The CDR3 bases are TGTGCCAGCAGTGCTACAGGGGTGATCACAGATACGCAGTATTTT.

This rearrangement joins TRBV27 to TRBJ1-1, with 11 bases aligning to TRBD1. Germline CDR1 and CDR2: MNHEY and SMNVEV (reference sequence). V lost 6 bases and J lost 0; bases outside the gene matches: 6. There are 16 residues in the CDR3. The CDR3 spells CASSPGTGGMNTEAFF. The CDR3 nucleotides read TGTGCCAGCAGCCCTGGGACAGGGGGGATGAACACTGAAGCTTTCTTT.

V is TRBV5-1 and J is TRBJ2-1; TRBD2 agrees at 10 bases. The V segment lost 3 bases and the J segment 11 bases; nucleotides outside the gene matches: 5. This CDR3 has 13 residues. The germline CDR1 and CDR2 sequences are SGHRS and YFSETQ. The CDR3 coding sequence is TGCGCCAGCAGCTCTTCCACTAGCGGGAAGCAGTTCTTC. As protein: CASSSSTSGKQFF.

The count of this clone is one. The chain combines TRBV29-1 with TRBJ1-1; the D is unclear. Trimming pared 0 bases from V and 2 bases from J, leaving 7 bases between. The CDR3 spans 13 residues. Germline V gene data show CDR1 as SQVTM and CDR2 as ANQGSEA. The CDR3 spells CSVEDLVNTEAFF. The CDR3 region has the DNA TGCAGCGTTGAAGATCTGGTCAACACTGAAGCTTTCTTT.